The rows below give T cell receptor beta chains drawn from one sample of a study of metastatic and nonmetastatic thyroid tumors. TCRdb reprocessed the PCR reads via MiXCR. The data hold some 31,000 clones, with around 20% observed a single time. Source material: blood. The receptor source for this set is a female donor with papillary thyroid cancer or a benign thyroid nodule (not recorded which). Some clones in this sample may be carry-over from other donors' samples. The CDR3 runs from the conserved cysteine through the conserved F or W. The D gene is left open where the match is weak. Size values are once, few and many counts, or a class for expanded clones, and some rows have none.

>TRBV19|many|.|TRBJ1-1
CASIRRGQGNTEAFF
TGTGCCAGTATTCGACGGGGGCAGGGGAACACTGAAGCTTTCTTT
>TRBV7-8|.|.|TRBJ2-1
CASSSLTGTNGLDEQFF
TGTGCCAGCAGCTCCCTAACCGGGACCAATGGGTTAGATGAGCAGTTCTTC
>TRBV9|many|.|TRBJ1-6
CASSVDQGNSPLHF
TGTGCCAGCAGCGTAGATCAGGGCAATTCACCCCTCCACTTT
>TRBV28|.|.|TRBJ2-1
CASSLASPSSYNEQFF
TGTGCCAGCAGCCTAGCTAGCCCCAGCTCCTACAATGAGCAGTTCTTC
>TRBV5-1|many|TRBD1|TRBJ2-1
CASSPRQGTYNEQFF
TGCGCCAGCAGCCCCAGACAGGGCACGTACAATGAGCAGTTCTTC
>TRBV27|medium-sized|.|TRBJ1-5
CASGYQPQHF
TGTGCCAGCGGTTATCAGCCCCAGCATTTT
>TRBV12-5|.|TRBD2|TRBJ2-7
CASGLSPNPGLAGHAYEQYF
TGTGCTAGTGGTTTGTCCCCCAACCCGGGACTAGCGGGGCATGCCTACGAGCAGTACTTC
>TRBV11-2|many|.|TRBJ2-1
CASSSLRTAGRFF
TGTGCCAGCAGCTCCCTGAGGACCGCCGGGAGGTTCTTC
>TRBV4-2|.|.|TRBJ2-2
CASSQDGEANTGELFF
TGTGCCAGCAGCCAAGACGGTGAAGCGAACACCGGGGAGCTGTTTTTT
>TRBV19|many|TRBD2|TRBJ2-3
CASSMAPGGGLDTQYF
TGTGCCAGTAGTATGGCCCCGGGCGGGGGGTTAGATACGCAGTATTTT
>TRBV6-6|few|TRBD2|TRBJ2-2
CASSYSGLAGAGELFF
TGTGCCAGCAGTTACTCCGGACTAGCGGGAGCCGGGGAGCTGTTTTTT
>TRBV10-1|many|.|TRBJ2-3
CASSEGLFIGDTQYF
TGCGCCAGCAGCGAGGGACTTTTCATAGGGGATACGCAGTATTTT
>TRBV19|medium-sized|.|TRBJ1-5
CASRRGYSNQPQHF
TGTGCCAGTAGGCGGGGATATAGCAATCAGCCCCAGCATTTT
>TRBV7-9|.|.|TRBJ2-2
CASTTTEGNTGELFF
TGTGCCAGCACTACCACCGAAGGAAACACCGGGGAGCTGTTTTTT
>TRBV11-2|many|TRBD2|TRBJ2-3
CASSLGSGETDTQYF
TGTGCCAGCAGCTTAGGGAGCGGGGAAACAGATACGCAGTATTTT
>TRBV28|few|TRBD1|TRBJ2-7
CASSPGTGGVEQYF
TGTGCCAGCAGTCCCGGGACAGGGGGAGTCGAGCAGTACTTC
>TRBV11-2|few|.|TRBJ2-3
CASRLTHGYTDTQYF
TGTGCCAGCAGGCTCACTCACGGTTACACAGATACGCAGTATTTT
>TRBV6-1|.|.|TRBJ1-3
CASKFPGSGNTIYF
TGTGCCAGCAAGTTTCCAGGGTCCGGAAACACCATATATTTT
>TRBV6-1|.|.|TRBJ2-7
CASGPFRSSYEQYF
TGTGCCAGCGGGCCGTTCAGGAGCTCCTACGAGCAGTACTTC
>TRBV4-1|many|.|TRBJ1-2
CASSQDSQSQYGYTF
TGCGCCAGCAGCCAAGATAGCCAGTCTCAATATGGCTACACCTTC
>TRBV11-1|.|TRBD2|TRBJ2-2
CASSPGLAEYTGELFF
TGTGCCAGCAGCCCCGGACTAGCGGAATACACCGGGGAGCTGTTTTTT
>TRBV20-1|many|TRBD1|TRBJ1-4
CSAPGTGGEKLFF
TGCAGTGCTCCCGGGACAGGGGGAGAAAAACTGTTTTTT
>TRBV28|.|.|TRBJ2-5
CASSRNRVRNQETQYF
TGTGCCAGCAGCCGAAACAGGGTTAGGAACCAAGAGACCCAGTACTTC
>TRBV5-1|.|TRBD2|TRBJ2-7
CASSSAGGYSYEQYF
TGCGCCAGCAGCAGCGCGGGGGGGTACTCCTACGAGCAGTACTTC
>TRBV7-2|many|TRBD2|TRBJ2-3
CASSLSTGGVDTQYF
TGTGCCAGCAGCCTCTCGACGGGGGGTGTGGATACGCAGTATTTT
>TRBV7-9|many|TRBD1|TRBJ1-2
CASSDREWDYGYTF
TGTGCCAGCAGCGACAGGGAATGGGACTATGGCTACACCTTC
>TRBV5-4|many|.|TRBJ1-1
CASSSLGGRSLDTEAFF
TGTGCCAGCAGCTCTCTAGGGGGGCGGTCCTTAGACACTGAAGCTTTCTTT
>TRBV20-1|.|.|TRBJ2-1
CSAYEPRGGFHNEQFF
TGCAGTGCCTACGAACCGAGGGGGGGGTTCCACAATGAGCAGTTCTTC
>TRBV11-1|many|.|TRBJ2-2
CASSLEGGYTGELFF
TGTGCCAGCAGCTTAGAAGGGGGATACACCGGGGAGCTGTTTTTT
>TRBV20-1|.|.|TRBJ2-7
CSARDLEDEQYF
TGCAGTGCTAGAGATCTCGAAGACGAGCAGTACTTC
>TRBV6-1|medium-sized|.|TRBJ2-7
CASTKGTSYEQYF
TGTGCCAGCACCAAGGGTACCTCCTACGAGCAGTACTTC
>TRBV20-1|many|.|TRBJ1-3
CSAIGTGLGNTIYF
TGCAGTGCTATTGGGACCGGACTCGGAAACACCATATATTTT